One and the same sample provided the 24 T cell receptor beta chains below, sequenced in a study of regulatory T cells. Whole-study results and caveats: Hydrophobic residues at CDR3 positions 6 and 7 were enriched in conventional CD4+ T cells of CD3G-deficient patients.

The PCR used 52 TRBV and 13 TRBJ primers. TCRdb keeps only in-frame clones here, not all; method: immunoSEQ multiplex PCR. In the table there are about 28,000 clones, 80% to 95% of which are singletons. Their antigens remain unidentified. Sequencing was performed on conventional CD4+ T cells sorted from blood. These receptors all stem from a person aged 18 to 30 with CD3G deficiency.

V and J are TRBV28 and TRBJ2-5; TRBD1 matches at 8 bases. The CDR3 length is 13 residues. Trimming cost V 3 bases and J 5 bases; bases outside gene matches: 2. The germline V gene has CDR1 MDHEN and CDR2 SYDVKM. The CDR3 here is CASSLNRGETQYF. In DNA, the CDR3 is TGTGCCAGCAGTTTGAACAGGGGGGAGACCCAGTACTTC.

The genes are TRBV7-9 and TRBJ2-2; D remains unclear. The V gene's germline CDR1 is SEHNR and CDR2 FQNEAQ (reference sequence). CDR3 length: 13 residues. The V gene lost 0 bases and the J gene lost 4 bases, with 3 bases spanning the gap. The CDR3 region is CASSLAPTGELFF. The CDR3 DNA reads as TGTGCCAGCAGCTTAGCGCCCACCGGGGAGCTGTTTTTT.

The chain joins TRBV5-4 to TRBJ2-3; possible D gene TRBD1, 6 bases. CDR3 length equals 15 residues. Deletions cut 4 bases from V and 5 bases from J, with 17 bases between. Looked up from germline, CDR1 is SGHNT and CDR2 is YYREEE (reference sequence). In nucleotides, the CDR3 is TGTGCCAGCAGCCACCCTGACAGGCTTGGAGATACGCAGTATTTT. Residues: CASSHPDRLGDTQYF.

The V and J genes are TRBV30 and TRBJ1-2; D gene uncertain. Trimming pared 2 bases from V and 8 bases from J, leaving 12 bases between. This CDR3 contains 12 residues. Germline V CDR1 and CDR2: GTSNPN, SVGIG (reference sequence). This chain's CDR3 is CAWSSGYNGYTF. CDR3 DNA sequence: TGTGCCTGGAGTTCGGGGTATAACGGCTACACCTTC.

This clone appeared a single time. This sequence joins TRBV10-3 and TRBJ2-7; the D gene is possibly TRBD2 (5 bases). This CDR3 contains 15 residues. Germline lookup yields CDR1 ENHRY and CDR2 SYGVKD. With 6 bases removed from V and 0 bases from J, the gap between germline ends came to 15 bases. The CDR3 nucleotides are TGTGCCATCAGGGAGGCGGCACCTCACTCCTACGAGCAGTACTTC. It yields the protein CAIREAAPHSYEQYF.

The chain couples TRBV28 to TRBJ2-4, with 11 bases matching TRBD1. V lost 4 bases and J lost 1; bases outside the gene matches: 9. Germline values: CDR1 MDHEN, CDR2 SYDVKM. The CDR3 runs to 18 residues. Here the CDR3 DNA reads TGTGCCAGCAGTTCTTGGACAGGGGGCTCGGAGGCCAAAAACATTCAGTACTTC. As protein: CASSSWTGGSEAKNIQYF. Full variable domain (rest looked up from reference TRBV28 and TRBJ2-4): DVKVTQSSRYLVKRTGEKVFLECVQDMDHENMFWYRQDPGLGLRLIYFSYDVKMKEKGDIPEGYSVSREKKERFSLILESASTNQTSMYLCASSSWTGGSEAKNIQYFGAGTRLSVL.

The rearrangement links TRBV7-9 to TRBJ2-6, with a weak D call TRBD2 (5 bases). Trimming shortened V by 4 bases and J by 0 bases, and 10 bases separated the two germline ends. This CDR3 has 16 residues. CDR1 and CDR2 (germline): SEHNR, FQNEAQ (reference sequence). The CDR3, as DNA: TGTGCCAGCAGCTACGAGGGAGCCTCTGGGGCCAACGTCCTGACTTTC. Translating it yields CASSYEGASGANVLTF.

The chain recombines TRBV7-2 with TRBJ1-5; D is unresolved. V was cut by 2 bases and J by 4 bases, with 9 bases left in between. From germline, CDR1 is SGHTA and CDR2 FQGNSA. The CDR3 contains 14 residues. The CDR3 here is CASSLQGLNQPQHF. In DNA form, the CDR3 reads TGTGCCAGCAGCTTACAAGGGCTTAATCAGCCCCAGCATTTT. The full variable domain, its missing parts supplied by reference TRBV7-2 and TRBJ1-5, is GAGVSQSPSNKVTEKGKDVELRCDPISGHTALYWYRQSLGQGLEFLIYFQGNSAPDKSGLPSDRFSAERTGGSVSTLTIQRTQQEDSAVYLCASSLQGLNQPQHFGDGTRLSIL.

A few counts support this clone. The DNA of the CDR3 is TGCGCCAGCAGCTTTGCGGGAGGAGCAGGAGAGACCCAGTACTTC. It is translated as CASSFAGGAGETQYF. The genes are TRBV5-1 and TRBJ2-5, with TRBD2 identical over 8 bases. CDR3 length: 15 residues. J lost 4 bases, V lost 2 bases, and 7 bases had no gene match. Looked up from germline, CDR1 is SGHRS and CDR2 is YFSETQ.

This chain connects TRBV7-9 to TRBJ1-4; 8 positions match TRBD1. The CDR3 is made up of 17 amino acids. The ends lost 3 bases at V and 0 bases at J; junction bases unmatched: 6. The germline V gene encodes CDR1 SEHNR and CDR2 FQNEAQ (reference sequence). CDR3 DNA sequence: TGTGCCAGCAGCTTGGACAGGGTTTTAGCAACTAATGAAAAACTGTTTTTT. Encoded protein: CASSLDRVLATNEKLFF.

V is TRBV5-1 and J is TRBJ2-7; 11 bases agree with TRBD2. The germline gives CDR1 SGHRS, CDR2 YFSETQ. CDR3 size: 15 residues. The junction had 3 bases not matched to a gene; V was cut back by 4 bases and J by 0 bases. Here the CDR3 DNA reads TGCGCCAGCAGCACCGGGACTAGCGGCTCCTACGAGCAGTACTTC. Amino acids: CASSTGTSGSYEQYF.

This chain uses TRBV2 with TRBJ1-2, with D unclear. Trimming shortened V by 6 bases and J by 5 bases, and 13 bases separated the two germline ends. The CDR3 sequence is 13 residues long. Germline CDR1 reads SNHLY; CDR2 reads FYNNEI. As DNA, the CDR3 is TGTGCCAGCAGAGTGAGCCAGAGTTATGGCTACACCTTC. Its protein product is CASRVSQSYGYTF. The whole variable domain, filled in from reference TRBV2 and TRBJ1-2, reads EPEVTQTPSHQVTQMGQEVILRCVPISNHLYFYWYRQILGQKVEFLVSFYNNEISEKSEIFDDQFSVERPDGSNFTLKIRSTKLEDSAMYFCASRVSQSYGYTFGSGTRLTVV.

The count of this clone is one. V gene TRBV28 combines with J gene TRBJ2-7, with TRBD2 identical over 7 bases. Losses at the gene ends were 4 bases for V and 4 bases for J; bases not matched to a gene: 10. The germline V gene encodes CDR1 MDHEN and CDR2 SYDVKM. The CDR3 covers 15 residues. The CDR3 sequence: CASSSAGTTSYEQYF. As DNA, the CDR3 is TGTGCCAGCAGTTCAGCCGGGACTACCTCTTACGAGCAGTACTTC.

This chain links TRBV5-1 with TRBJ2-2, with TRBD1 as a possible D gene (5 bases). In germline, CDR1 is SGHRS, CDR2 YFSETQ. Trimming took 3 bases from V and 2 from J, leaving 11 bases between them. The CDR3 extends over 15 amino acids. In nucleotides, the CDR3 is TGCGCCAGCAGCTGGGGCACGGTAAACACCGGGGAGCTGTTTTTT. This encodes CASSWGTVNTGELFF.

This chain connects TRBV19 to TRBJ2-2; no clear D gene. The ends were cut back, 6 bases at V and 2 bases at J, with 10 bases in the middle. The CDR3 sequence is 14 residues long. Germline CDR1 LNHDA, CDR2 SQIVND (reference sequence). The CDR3 loop reads CASRETINTGELFF. CDR3 DNA: TGTGCCAGTAGGGAAACAATAAACACCGGGGAGCTGTTTTTT.

V is TRBV29-1 and J is TRBJ1-1, with D possibly TRBD1 on 6 matching bases. Looked up from germline, CDR1 is SQVTM and CDR2 is ANQGSEA. The CDR3 totals 12 residues. Deletions cut 6 bases from V and 0 bases from J, with 8 bases between. The CDR3 sequence is CSVGHMNTEAFF. Written as DNA, the CDR3 is TGCAGCGTGGGACACATGAACACTGAAGCTTTCTTT.

The chain couples TRBV2 to TRBJ1-1; no reliable D call. CDR1 is SNHLY, CDR2 FYNNEI, per germline. Trimming cost V 6 bases and J 3 bases, with 2 bases left between them. The CDR3 extends over 10 amino acids. The CDR3 DNA sequence: TGTGCCAGCAGGGACACTGAAGCTTTCTTT. Residues: CASRDTEAFF.

The CDR3 DNA is TGTGCCAGCAGTCACGGACAGTATCCCGAGCAGTACTTC. Translated, it gives CASSHGQYPEQYF. The chain recombines TRBV28 with TRBJ2-7; tentative D call: TRBD1 (6 bases). From germline, CDR1 is MDHEN and CDR2 SYDVKM. Between the trimmed V and J ends, which lost 5 bases and 6 bases, there was a span of 14 bases. The CDR3 is made up of 13 amino acids.

This clone has just one count. V is TRBV4-1 and J is TRBJ1-2; D not resolved. Trimming shortened V by 1 base and J by 4 bases, and 10 bases separated the two germline ends. CDR1 MGHRA and CDR2 YSYEKL come from the germline V gene. The CDR3 sequence is 14 residues long. CDR3 DNA: TGCGCCAGCAGCCAAGGTAGGGAGAGCTATGGCTACACCTTC. It translates to CASSQGRESYGYTF.

This clone was seen only once. J is TRBJ1-3 and V is TRBV21-1. TRBV21-1 is tagged as a pseudogene. CDR3 length: 16 residues. The CDR3 DNA is TGTGCCAGCAGCAAAGTTCACCGTTCCTCTGGAAACACCATATATTTT. Translating it yields CASSKVHRSSGNTIYF.

The chain employs TRBV28 and TRBJ1-4; a weak D match, TRBD1 (5 bases). With 5 bases removed from V and 3 bases from J, the gap between germline ends came to 10 bases. CDR1 is MDHEN and CDR2 is SYDVKM in the germline V gene. The CDR3 has 14 residues. The CDR3 DNA is TGTGCCAGCAGTCAGGGCGGCCCTAATGAAAAACTGTTTTTT. As protein: CASSQGGPNEKLFF.

This rearrangement joins TRBV4-3 to TRBJ2-5, with 8 bases fitting TRBD2. Losses at the gene ends were 0 bases for V and 5 bases for J; bases not matched to a gene: 14. CDR3 length equals 18 residues. Germline lookup yields CDR1 LGHNA and CDR2 YSLEER. CDR3: CASSQDVPGAGAGETQYF. The DNA for the CDR3 is TGCGCCAGCAGCCAAGATGTCCCGGGAGCGGGGGCAGGGGAGACCCAGTACTTC.

The chain couples TRBV5-1 to TRBJ2-1, with 13 bases lining up with TRBD2. The V gene end was trimmed by 4 bases and the J gene end by 9 bases; junction bases not matched to a gene: 13. The germline gives CDR1 SGHRS, CDR2 YFSETQ. The CDR3 has 17 amino acids. The CDR3 DNA sequence: TGCGCCAGCAGCCGCACCGTACTAGCGGGAGGGCCCAGTGAGCAGTTCTTC. Protein sequence: CASSRTVLAGGPSEQFF.

This clone was seen a few times. The chain joins TRBV5-1 to TRBJ1-5; no clear D gene. V lost 0 bases to trimming and J lost 0 bases, with 7 bases between them. The CDR3 consists of 15 residues. The germline gives CDR1 SGHRS, CDR2 YFSETQ. In nucleotides, the CDR3 is TGCGCCAGCAGCTTGGAACCGTATAGCAATCAGCCCCAGCATTTT. This encodes CASSLEPYSNQPQHF.